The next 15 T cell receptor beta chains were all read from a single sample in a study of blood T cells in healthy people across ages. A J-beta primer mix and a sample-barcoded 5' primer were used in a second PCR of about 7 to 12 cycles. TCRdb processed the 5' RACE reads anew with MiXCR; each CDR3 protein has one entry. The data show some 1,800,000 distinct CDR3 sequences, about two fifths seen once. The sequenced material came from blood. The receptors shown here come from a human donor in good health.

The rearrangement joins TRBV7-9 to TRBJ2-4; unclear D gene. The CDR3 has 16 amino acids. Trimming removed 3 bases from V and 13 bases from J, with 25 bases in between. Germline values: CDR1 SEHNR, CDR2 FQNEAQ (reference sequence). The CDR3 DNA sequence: TGTGCCAGCAGCTTGAGATCCGGACCCGCATCCTACGTGCAGTACTTC. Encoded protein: CASSLRSGPASYVQYF.

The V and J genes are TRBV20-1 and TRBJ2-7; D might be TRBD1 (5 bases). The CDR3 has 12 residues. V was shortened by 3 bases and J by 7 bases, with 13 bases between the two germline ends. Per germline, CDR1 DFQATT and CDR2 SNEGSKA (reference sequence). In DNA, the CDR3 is TGCAGTGCTAGTATAAGGGGTGAAGAGCAGTACTTC. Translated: CSASIRGEEQYF.

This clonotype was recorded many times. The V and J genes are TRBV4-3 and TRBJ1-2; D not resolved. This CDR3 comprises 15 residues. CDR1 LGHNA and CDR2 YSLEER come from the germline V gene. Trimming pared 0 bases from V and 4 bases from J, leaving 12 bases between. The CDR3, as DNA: TGCGCCAGCAGCCAAGATTACTACAACCTCTATGGCTACACCTTC. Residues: CASSQDYYNLYGYTF.

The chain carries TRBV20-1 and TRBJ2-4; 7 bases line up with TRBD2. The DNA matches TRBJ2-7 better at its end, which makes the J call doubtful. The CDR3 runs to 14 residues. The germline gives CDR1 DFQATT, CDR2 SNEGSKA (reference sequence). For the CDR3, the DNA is TGCAGTGCTGTTAGGACGGGGGGTAGCCACGAGCAGTACTTC. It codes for CSAVRTGGSHEQYF.

CDR3 coding DNA: TGCAGTGCTAGAGATTATCGAAAGACAGCCTACGAGCAGTACTTC. Protein: CSARDYRKTAYEQYF. V gene TRBV20-1 combines with J gene TRBJ2-4; tentatively, D is TRBD1 (5 bases). The better agreement between TRBJ2-7 and the DNA end casts doubt on the J call. The CDR3 runs to 15 residues. Germline CDR1 DFQATT, CDR2 SNEGSKA (reference sequence).

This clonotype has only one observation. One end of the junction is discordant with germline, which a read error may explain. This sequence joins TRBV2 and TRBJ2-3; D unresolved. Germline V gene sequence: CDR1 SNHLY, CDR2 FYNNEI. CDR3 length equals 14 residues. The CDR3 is CASSGEVYTDTEYF. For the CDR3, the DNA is TGTGCCAGCAGTGGAGAAGTTTACACAGATACGGAGTATTTT.

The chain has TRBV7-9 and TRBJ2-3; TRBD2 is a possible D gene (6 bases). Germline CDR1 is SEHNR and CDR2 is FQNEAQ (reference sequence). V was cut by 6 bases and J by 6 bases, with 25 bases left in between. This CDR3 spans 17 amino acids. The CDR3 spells CASSRGGLTPGVDTQYF. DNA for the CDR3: TGTGCCAGCAGTCGTGGGGGACTCACACCCGGAGTCGATACGCAGTATTTT.

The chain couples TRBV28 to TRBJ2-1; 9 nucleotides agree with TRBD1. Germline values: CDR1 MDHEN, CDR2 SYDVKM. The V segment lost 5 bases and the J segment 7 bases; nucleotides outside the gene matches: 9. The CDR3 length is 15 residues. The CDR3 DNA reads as TGTGCCAGCAGTGGGACAGGGAGAAATTTGAATGAGCAGTTCTTC. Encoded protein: CASSGTGRNLNEQFF.

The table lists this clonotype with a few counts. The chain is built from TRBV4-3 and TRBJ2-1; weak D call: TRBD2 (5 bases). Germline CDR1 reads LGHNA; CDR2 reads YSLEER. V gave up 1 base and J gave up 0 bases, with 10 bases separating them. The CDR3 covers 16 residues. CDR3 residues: CASSQVRGVSYNEQFF. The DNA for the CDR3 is TGCGCCAGCAGCCAAGTCCGGGGAGTCTCCTACAATGAGCAGTTCTTC.

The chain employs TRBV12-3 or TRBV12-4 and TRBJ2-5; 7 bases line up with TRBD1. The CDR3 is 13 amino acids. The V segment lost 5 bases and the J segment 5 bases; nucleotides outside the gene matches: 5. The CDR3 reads CASSPQGKETQYF. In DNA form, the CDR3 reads TGTGCCAGCAGTCCACAGGGGAAGGAGACCCAGTACTTC.

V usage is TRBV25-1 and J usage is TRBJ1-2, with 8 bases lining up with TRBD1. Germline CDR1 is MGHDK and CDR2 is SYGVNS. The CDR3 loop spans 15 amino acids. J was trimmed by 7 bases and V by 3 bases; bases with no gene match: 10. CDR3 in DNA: TGTGCCAGCAGTGAGGCAAGACAGGGGAAGAGTGGCTACACCTTC. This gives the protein CASSEARQGKSGYTF.

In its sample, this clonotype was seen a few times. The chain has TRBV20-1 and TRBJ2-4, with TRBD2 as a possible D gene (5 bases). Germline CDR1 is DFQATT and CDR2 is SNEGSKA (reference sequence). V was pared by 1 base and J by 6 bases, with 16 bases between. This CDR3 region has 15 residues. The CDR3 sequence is CSARVSGGNPNIQYF. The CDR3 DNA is TGCAGTGCTAGAGTATCTGGAGGTAACCCAAACATTCAGTACTTC.

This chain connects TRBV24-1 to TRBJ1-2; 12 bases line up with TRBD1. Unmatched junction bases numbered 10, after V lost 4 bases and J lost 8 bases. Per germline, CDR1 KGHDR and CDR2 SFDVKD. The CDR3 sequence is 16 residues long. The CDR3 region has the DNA TGTGCCACCAGTGACCTTTCCGGGACAGGGGGCTGGGGCTACACCTTC. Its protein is CATSDLSGTGGWGYTF.

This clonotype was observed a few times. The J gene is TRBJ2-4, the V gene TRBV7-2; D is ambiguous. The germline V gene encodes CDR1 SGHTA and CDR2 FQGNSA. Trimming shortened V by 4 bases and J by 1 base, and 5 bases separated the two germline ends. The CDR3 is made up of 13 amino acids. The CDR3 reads CASSWKAKNIQYF. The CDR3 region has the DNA TGTGCCAGCAGCTGGAAGGCCAAAAACATTCAGTACTTC. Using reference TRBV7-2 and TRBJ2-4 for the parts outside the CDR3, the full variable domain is GAGVSQSPSNKVTEKGKDVELRCDPISGHTALYWYRQSLGQGLEFLIYFQGNSAPDKSGLPSDRFSAERTGGSVSTLTIQRTQQEDSAVYLCASSWKAKNIQYFGAGTRLSVL.

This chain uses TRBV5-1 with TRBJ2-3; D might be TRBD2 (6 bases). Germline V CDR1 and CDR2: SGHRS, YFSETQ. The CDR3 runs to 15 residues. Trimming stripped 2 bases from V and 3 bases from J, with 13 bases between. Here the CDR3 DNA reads TGCGCCAGCAGCTTCGAGAGGGACTTAACAGATACGCAGTATTTT. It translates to CASSFERDLTDTQYF.